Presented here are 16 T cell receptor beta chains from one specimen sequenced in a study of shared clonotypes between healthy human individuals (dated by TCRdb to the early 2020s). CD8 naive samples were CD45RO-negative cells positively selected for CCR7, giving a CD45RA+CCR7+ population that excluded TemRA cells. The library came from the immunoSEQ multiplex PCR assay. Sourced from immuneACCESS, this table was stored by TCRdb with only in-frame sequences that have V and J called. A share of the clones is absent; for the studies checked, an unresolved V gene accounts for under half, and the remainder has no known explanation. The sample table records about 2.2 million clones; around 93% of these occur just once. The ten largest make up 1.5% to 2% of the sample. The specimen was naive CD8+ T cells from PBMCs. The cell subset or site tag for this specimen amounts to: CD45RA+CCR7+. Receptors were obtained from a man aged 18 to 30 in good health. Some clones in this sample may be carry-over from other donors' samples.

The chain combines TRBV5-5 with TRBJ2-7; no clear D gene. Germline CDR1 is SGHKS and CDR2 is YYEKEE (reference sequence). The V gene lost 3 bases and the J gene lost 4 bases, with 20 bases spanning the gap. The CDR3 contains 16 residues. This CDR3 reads CASSSSPYTDGYEQYF. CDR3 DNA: TGTGCCAGCAGCTCAAGTCCATATACGGACGGGTACGAGCAGTACTTC.

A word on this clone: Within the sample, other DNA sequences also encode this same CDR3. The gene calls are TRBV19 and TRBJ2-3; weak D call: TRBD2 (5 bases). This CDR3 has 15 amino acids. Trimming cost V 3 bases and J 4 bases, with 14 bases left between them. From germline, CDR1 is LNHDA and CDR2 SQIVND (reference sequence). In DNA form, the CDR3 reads TGTGCCAGTAGTATTCGGGCGGGTGGTGCAGATACGCAGTATTTT. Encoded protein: CASSIRAGGADTQYF.

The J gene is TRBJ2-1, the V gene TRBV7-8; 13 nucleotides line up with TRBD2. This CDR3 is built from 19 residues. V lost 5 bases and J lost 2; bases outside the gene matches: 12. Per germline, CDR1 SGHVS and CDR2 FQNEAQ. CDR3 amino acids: CASSTQLAGGPVTYNEQFF. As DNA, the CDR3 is TGTGCCAGCAGCACCCAACTAGCGGGAGGGCCAGTAACCTACAATGAGCAGTTCTTC.

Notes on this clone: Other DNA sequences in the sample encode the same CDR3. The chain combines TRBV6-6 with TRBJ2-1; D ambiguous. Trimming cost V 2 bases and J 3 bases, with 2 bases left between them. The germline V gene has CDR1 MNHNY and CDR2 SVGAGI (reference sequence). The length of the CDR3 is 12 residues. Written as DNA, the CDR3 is TGTGCCAGCAGTTACCTCTACAATGAGCAGTTCTTC. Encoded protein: CASSYLYNEQFF.

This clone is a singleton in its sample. The CDR3 protein is CASSLGDHRVTGQFF. The CDR3 DNA reads as TGTGCCAGCAGCTTAGGGGACCACAGGGTAACAGGGCAGTTCTTC. The chain is built from TRBV11-1 and TRBJ2-1; tentatively, D is TRBD1 (6 bases). The CDR3 is 15 amino acids. Germline CDR1 and CDR2: SGHAT and FQDESV (reference sequence). V lost 1 base, J lost 12 bases, and 19 bases lay in between.

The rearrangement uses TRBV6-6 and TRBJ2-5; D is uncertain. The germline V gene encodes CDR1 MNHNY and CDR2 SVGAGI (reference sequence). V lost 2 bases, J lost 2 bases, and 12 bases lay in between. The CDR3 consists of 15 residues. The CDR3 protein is CASSYPKEFQETQYF. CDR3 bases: TGTGCCAGCAGTTACCCGAAGGAGTTTCAAGAGACCCAGTACTTC.

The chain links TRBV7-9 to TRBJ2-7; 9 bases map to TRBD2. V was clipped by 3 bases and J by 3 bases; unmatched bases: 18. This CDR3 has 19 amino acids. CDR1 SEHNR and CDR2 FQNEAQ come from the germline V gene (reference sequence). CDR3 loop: CASSFPAGTSSPISYEQYF. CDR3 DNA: TGTGCCAGCAGCTTTCCGGCCGGGACTAGCTCGCCGATTAGCTACGAGCAGTACTTC. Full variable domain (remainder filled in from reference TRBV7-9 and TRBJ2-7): DTGVSQNPRHKITKRGQNVTFRCDPISEHNRLYWYRQTLGQGPEFLTYFQNEAQLEKSRLLSDRFSAERPKGSFSTLEIQRTEQGDSAMYLCASSFPAGTSSPISYEQYFGPGTRLTVT.

The CDR3, as DNA: TGTGCCAGCAGTCCATACTACTCCATAATTCTCACAGATACGCAGTATTTT. It translates to CASSPYYSIILTDTQYF. The gene calls are TRBV27 and TRBJ2-3; D unresolved. The CDR3 covers 17 residues. Germline V gene lookup returns CDR1 MNHEY and CDR2 SMNVEV (reference sequence). V lost 5 bases, J lost 2 bases, and 20 bases lay in between.

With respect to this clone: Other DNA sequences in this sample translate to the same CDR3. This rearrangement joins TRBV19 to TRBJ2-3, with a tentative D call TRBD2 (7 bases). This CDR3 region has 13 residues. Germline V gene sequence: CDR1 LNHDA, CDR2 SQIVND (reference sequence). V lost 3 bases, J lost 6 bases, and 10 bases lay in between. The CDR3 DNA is TGTGCCAGTAGTATGGGAGGGGGGGATACGCAGTATTTT. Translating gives CASSMGGGDTQYF.

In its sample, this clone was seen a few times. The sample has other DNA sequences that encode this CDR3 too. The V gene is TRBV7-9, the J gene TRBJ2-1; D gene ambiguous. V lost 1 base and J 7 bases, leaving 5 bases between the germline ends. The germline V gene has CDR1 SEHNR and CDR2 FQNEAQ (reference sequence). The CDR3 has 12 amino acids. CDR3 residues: CASSLGWNEQFF. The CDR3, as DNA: TGTGCCAGCAGCTTAGGATGGAATGAGCAGTTCTTC. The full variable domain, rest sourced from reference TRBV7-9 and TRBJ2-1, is DTGVSQNPRHKITKRGQNVTFRCDPISEHNRLYWYRQTLGQGPEFLTYFQNEAQLEKSRLLSDRFSAERPKGSFSTLEIQRTEQGDSAMYLCASSLGWNEQFFGPGTRLTVL.

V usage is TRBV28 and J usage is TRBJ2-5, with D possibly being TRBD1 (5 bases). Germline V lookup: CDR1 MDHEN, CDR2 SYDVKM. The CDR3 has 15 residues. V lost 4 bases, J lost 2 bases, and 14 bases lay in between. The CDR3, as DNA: TGTGCCAGCAGTTCGGCAGACAGTTATCAAGAGACCCAGTACTTC. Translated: CASSSADSYQETQYF.

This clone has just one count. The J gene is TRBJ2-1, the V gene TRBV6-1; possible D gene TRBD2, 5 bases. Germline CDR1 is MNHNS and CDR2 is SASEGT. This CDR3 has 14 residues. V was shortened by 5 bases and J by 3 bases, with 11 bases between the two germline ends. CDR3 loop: CASSPGINYNEQFF. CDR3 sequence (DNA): TGTGCCAGCAGTCCCGGGATCAACTACAATGAGCAGTTCTTC.

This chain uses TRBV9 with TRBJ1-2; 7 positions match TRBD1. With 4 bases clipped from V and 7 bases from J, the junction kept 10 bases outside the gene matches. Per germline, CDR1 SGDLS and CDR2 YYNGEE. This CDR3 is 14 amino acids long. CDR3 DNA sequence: TGTGCCAGCAGCCTCGTGACAGGGACGGCTGGCTACACCTTC. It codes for CASSLVTGTAGYTF.

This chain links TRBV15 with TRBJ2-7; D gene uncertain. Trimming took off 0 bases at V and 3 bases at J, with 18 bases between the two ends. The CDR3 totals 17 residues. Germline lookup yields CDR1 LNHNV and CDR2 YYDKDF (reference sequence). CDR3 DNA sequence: TGTGCCACCAGCAGAGATTATACCCGCCGCCCCGACTACGAGCAGTACTTC. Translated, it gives CATSRDYTRRPDYEQYF.

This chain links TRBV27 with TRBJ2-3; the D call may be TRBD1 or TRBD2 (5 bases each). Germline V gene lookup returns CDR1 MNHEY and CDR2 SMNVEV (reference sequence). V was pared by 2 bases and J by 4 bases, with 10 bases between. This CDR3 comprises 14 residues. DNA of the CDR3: TGTGCCAGCAGTTTAGGGACGGGGCCAGATACGCAGTATTTT. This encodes CASSLGTGPDTQYF.

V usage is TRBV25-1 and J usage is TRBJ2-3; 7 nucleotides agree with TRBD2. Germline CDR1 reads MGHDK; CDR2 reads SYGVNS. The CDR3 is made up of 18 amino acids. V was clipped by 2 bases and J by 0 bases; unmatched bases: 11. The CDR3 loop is CASSESMSGNPSTDTQYF. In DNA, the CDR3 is TGTGCCAGCAGTGAAAGCATGAGCGGGAACCCTAGCACAGATACGCAGTATTTT.